This is a list of T cell receptor beta chains from one sample in a study of blood T cell repertoires in COVID-19. Profiling relied on immunoSEQ multiplex PCR, and the TCRdb table lists in-frame clones only, not all of them. This table has around 250,000 clones, about 90% appearing once. The sequencing sample was made of PBMCs or T cells enriched from blood (not recorded which). Every receptor here comes from a human donor in a cohort exposed to, infected with or recovered from COVID-19 (not recorded which). The donor label of this sample is uncertain. Each CDR3 is given with its conserved first and last residue. Fields, in order: J gene, D gene, V gene, clone size, CDR3 DNA, CDR3 protein. D genes are given only for firm matches. Clone size appears in some rows only: once, few, many, or a class for an expanded clone.

>TRBJ2-7|-|TRBV6-5|-
TGTGCCAGCAGTTACCCGGGGAACGAGCAGTACTTC
CASSYPGNEQYF
>TRBJ1-4|-|TRBV5-4|-
TGTGCCAGCAGCTTGGGGGCCGACACTAATGAAAAACTGTTTTTT
CASSLGADTNEKLFF
>TRBJ2-5|-|TRBV6-5|-
TGTGCCAGCAGCCCCCCGGGGTCGGAGACCCAGTACTTC
CASSPPGSETQYF
>TRBJ2-1|-|TRBV5-1|-
TGCGCCAGCAGCCTTCGTACCAGCGTAAGGAATGAGCAGTTCTTC
CASSLRTSVRNEQFF
>TRBJ1-6|-|TRBV28|once
TGTGCCAGCAGTAGCCCGACAGATTATTCACCCCTCCACTTT
CASSSPTDYSPLHF
>TRBJ2-2|TRBD1|TRBV29-1|-
TGCAGCGTTGGAGAGGGACAGGGTACCGGGGAGCTGTTTTTT
CSVGEGQGTGELFF
>TRBJ2-5|-|TRBV6-4|-
TGTGCCAGCAGTCGGACACCTCAAGAGACCCAGTACTTC
CASSRTPQETQYF
>TRBJ1-1|-|TRBV7-9|-
TGTGCCAGCAGCTTAGGCGGGCCGACGAACACTGAAGCTTTCTTT
CASSLGGPTNTEAFF
>TRBJ1-3|-|TRBV25-1|-
TGTGCCAGCAGTGAAAGCGGCGTGAGCTCTGGAAACACCATATATTTT
CASSESGVSSGNTIYF
>TRBJ1-2|TRBD1|TRBV6-1|-
TGTGCCAGCAGTGAATCAAGGACAGGGTTGTATGGCTACACCTTC
CASSESRTGLYGYTF
>TRBJ2-1|TRBD1|TRBV7-9|-
TGTGCCAGCAGCTCGGGACAGGTGGCCTACAATGAGCAGTTCTTC
CASSSGQVAYNEQFF
>TRBJ1-2|-|TRBV6-5|-
TGTGCCTCCAGTACGGGGAAGGAGGCTGGCTACACCTTC
CASSTGKEAGYTF
>TRBJ1-1|-|TRBV10-2|-
TGCGCCAGCAGTGACCCCAGGGGAATGAACACTGAAGCTTTCTTT
CASSDPRGMNTEAFF
>TRBJ1-6|TRBD1|TRBV3-1/TRBV3-2|-
TGTGCCAGCAGCCAAGAAGGTGTAGGGACAGGGGTCGCTAATTCACCCCTCCACTTT
CASSQEGVGTGVANSPLHF
>TRBJ1-1|-|TRBV7-3|-
TGTGCCAGCAGCCCCCAGTCTCTTGTTCCCACTGAAGCTTTCTTT
CASSPQSLVPTEAFF
>TRBJ1-5|-|TRBV25-1|-
TGTGCCAGCAGTGAACAGAATCAGCCCCAGCATTTT
CASSEQNQPQHF
>TRBJ1-6|-|TRBV7-2|-
TGTGCCAGCAGATTGGCAGGGGTTTATAATTCACCCCTCCACTTT
CASRLAGVYNSPLHF
>TRBJ2-2|-|TRBV30|once
TGTGCCTGGAGTGGGCAGGGTAGGACCGGGGAGCTGTTTTTT
CAWSGQGRTGELFF
>TRBJ1-1|-|TRBV6-2/TRBV6-3|-
TGTGCCAGCAGTTACCGTAAAGTTAATGCAGGGATGAACACTGAAGCTTTCTTT
CASSYRKVNAGMNTEAFF
>TRBJ1-1|-|TRBV2|once
TGTGCCAGCAGTCGGGGGGAAATTAACACTGAAGCTTTCTTT
CASSRGEINTEAFF
>TRBJ1-3|TRBD1|TRBV19|-
TGTGCCAGTAGGCGGGACAGGGCTGGAAACACCATATATTTT
CASRRDRAGNTIYF
>TRBJ2-1|-|TRBV12-1|-
TGTGCCAGCAGCTCCCCGACTAGCGGGGGAACCTACAATGAGCAGTTCTTC
CASSSPTSGGTYNEQFF
>TRBJ2-2|-|TRBV3-1/TRBV3-2|-
TGTGCCAGCCTGCCGAGCGGGAACACCGGGGAGCTGTTTTTT
CASLPSGNTGELFF
>TRBJ1-6|-|TRBV4-3|-
TGCGCCAGCAGCCAAGATCGTCAGGGTAGAGGTAATTCACCCCTCCACTTT
CASSQDRQGRGNSPLHF
>TRBJ1-4|-|TRBV2|-
TGTGCCACCAAAAAAAGACAACTCGAGAAACTGTTTTTT
CATKKRQLEKLFF
>TRBJ1-3|-|TRBV29-1|-
TGCAGCGTCCGACTGAACTCTGGAAACACCATATATTTT
CSVRLNSGNTIYF
>TRBJ2-7|TRBD1|TRBV5-1|-
TGCGCCAGCAGCTTGGCCGTCACAGGGGGATTCTACGAGCAGTACTTC
CASSLAVTGGFYEQYF
>TRBJ2-2|-|TRBV16|-
TGTGCCAGCAGCCAATCGGCTGGGGAGCTGTTTTTT
CASSQSAGELFF
>TRBJ2-2|-|TRBV19|-
TGTGCCAGTAGTTCCGGACCGGAGGGCGGGGAGCTGTTTTTT
CASSSGPEGGELFF
>TRBJ2-3|-|TRBV24-1|-
TGTGCCACCAGTGATATCATGGATACGCAGTATTTT
CATSDIMDTQYF
>TRBJ1-4|TRBD1|TRBV2|few
TGTGCCAGCAGTGGGACAGGGCCTGAAAAACTGTTTTTT
CASSGTGPEKLFF
>TRBJ1-2|TRBD1|TRBV6-5|once
TGTGCCAGCAGGCCCCCGACAGGGGGAGGGTATGGCTACACCTTC
CASRPPTGGGYGYTF
>TRBJ2-7|-|TRBV5-1|-
TGCGCCAGCAGCTTCCCTCCGGGACTCCGCTCCTACGAGCAGTACTTC
CASSFPPGLRSYEQYF
>TRBJ2-5|-|TRBV19|-
TGTGCCAGTAGTCCGCGTGCACAGCCCCAAGAGACCCAGTACTTC
CASSPRAQPQETQYF
>TRBJ2-5|TRBD2|TRBV7-2|-
TGTGCCAGCAGCTTAGCTAGGTCGCGGGGGGGCGATGAGACCCAGTACTTC
CASSLARSRGGDETQYF
>TRBJ2-4|TRBD1|TRBV5-1|-
TGCGCCAGCAGCTTGGGATGGGACAGGGCGAAACTAGCCAAAAACATTCAGTACTTC
CASSLGWDRAKLAKNIQYF
>TRBJ2-3|-|TRBV10-3|-
TGTGCCATCAGTGAGGGCGGGGCGACAGATACGCAGTATTTT
CAISEGGATDTQYF
>TRBJ1-3|-|TRBV29-1|-
TGCAGCGTTGCCGCGGGAAACACCATATATTTT
CSVAAGNTIYF
>TRBJ2-3|-|TRBV19|once
TGTGCCAGTAAAAAAGGGGGTTACACAGATACGCAGTATTTT
CASKKGGYTDTQYF
>TRBJ2-5|TRBD2|TRBV30|-
TGTGCCCTGGGGGGGGGAGAGACCCAGTACTTC
CALGGGETQYF
>TRBJ2-2|TRBD1|TRBV9|-
TGTGCCAGCAGCGAACAGGGGGCCGGGGAGCTGTTTTTT
CASSEQGAGELFF
>TRBJ2-5|-|TRBV4-2|once
TGTGCCAGCAGCCAAGATATACCCGGGGACACTTCGGGGGAGACCCAGTACTTC
CASSQDIPGDTSGETQYF
>TRBJ1-5|TRBD1|TRBV2|-
TGTGCCAGCAGTGAAACTTCGACAGGGACTCAGCCCCAGCATTTT
CASSETSTGTQPQHF
>TRBJ1-2|TRBD1|TRBV5-4|-
TGTGCCAGCAGCTTGCCGACAGGGTATGGCTACACCTTC
CASSLPTGYGYTF
>TRBJ1-4|TRBD1|TRBV28|-
TGTGCCAGCAGTTTCCCCCCACAGGGGGCGGGTGAAAAACTGTTTTTT
CASSFPPQGAGEKLFF
>TRBJ2-2|TRBD1|TRBV7-2|once
TGTGCCAGCAGCATAGACGGGACAGGGTACACCGGGGAGCTGTTTTTT
CASSIDGTGYTGELFF
>TRBJ1-5|-|TRBV27|-
TGTGCCAGCAGTTTTCGGGAGGCTACTGGGCCCCAGCATTTT
CASSFREATGPQHF
>TRBJ1-2|TRBD1|TRBV2|-
TGTGCCAGCAAGGACAGGGAAGCTAACTATGGCTACACCTTC
CASKDREANYGYTF
>TRBJ2-3|TRBD2|TRBV7-3|-
TGTGCCAGCAGCTTAAATAGCGGGGATACGCAGTATTTT
CASSLNSGDTQYF
>TRBJ1-1|TRBD1|TRBV19|-
TGTGCCAGTAGACCCCGGGGACAGTCCTCCACTGAAGCTTTCTTT
CASRPRGQSSTEAFF
>TRBJ2-3|-|TRBV5-1|-
TGCGCCAGCAGCTTAGGGGCAGGAGATACGCAGTATTTT
CASSLGAGDTQYF
>TRBJ2-5|-|TRBV2|-
TGTGCCAGCAGTTCAGGGGAGAGCGAGCAAGAGACCCAGTACTTC
CASSSGESEQETQYF
>TRBJ2-3|-|TRBV7-3|-
TGTGCCAGCAGCTCTCGCGGGGCAGATACGCAGTATTTT
CASSSRGADTQYF
>TRBJ1-1|-|TRBV19|-
TGTGCCAGTAGTCGAAGGGGCACTGAAGCTTTCTTT
CASSRRGTEAFF